This record looks at one TCR beta chain sequence and its context. Its antigen is currently unknown. This record belongs to a study of T cells after yellow fever vaccination. Points from the study as a whole: The study found a weaker secondary response that peaked faster, day 5 versus 15. Detected again after the booster were most primary-vaccination clones, at approximately 95% CD4 and more than 70% CD8.

CDR1 SGDLS and CDR2 YYNGEE come from the germline V gene. Germline trimming cut 3 bases from V and 2 bases from J; bases unmatched to any gene: 2. The CDR3 spans 15 residues. TCRdb re-derived calls from the 5' RACE reads in MiXCR, one entry per CDR3 protein. The sample lists around 500,000 distinct CDR3 sequences, 20% to 25% seen once, with about a sixth in the top ten. The sequencing used PBMCs, collected roughly 20 days after the first yellow fever vaccination. This sequence originates from a man younger than 35 who received the YFV17D yellow fever vaccine. The chain recombines TRBV9 with TRBJ1-5, with 10 positions matching TRBD1. The DNA of the CDR3 is TGTGCCAGCAGCGGAGGGACAGGGGGCAATCAGCCCCAGCATTTT. Translation: CASSGGTGGNQPQHF.